The rows below give T cell receptor beta chains drawn from one sample of a study of blood T cells in healthy people across ages. TCRdb independently ran MiXCR on the 5' RACE reads; one entry per CDR3 protein. Counted here are about 800,000 distinct CDR3 sequences, about 25% occurring once; the ten biggest clones make up more than 3%. These data are also associated with another study on T cells of mothers and their children.

Sequencing used blood. All receptors come from a boy between 10 and 17 years old in good health. CDR3s include the opening cysteine and the closing phenylalanine or tryptophan. Each record gives: clone size, J gene, V gene, D gene, CDR3 DNA, CDR3 protein. A D gene is named only where the DNA matches it firmly. Expanded clones get a size class; other rows say once, few or many, or leave the size out.

NA TRBJ2-3 TRBV27 NA TGTGCCAGCAGCCCCCCGGGGGAAGGGACAGATACGCAGTATTTT CASSPPGEGTDTQYF
NA TRBJ2-7 TRBV7-2 TRBD1 TGTGCCAGCAGCCTGAGGGGACAGGGTAATCCCGAGCAGTACTTC CASSLRGQGNPEQYF
few TRBJ1-1 TRBV27 NA TGTGCCGTACAGACAGTAGCTGAAGCTTTCTTT CAVQTVAEAFF
NA TRBJ1-2 TRBV5-1 NA TGCGCCAGCAGCTTGGGGAGGGTGGACTATGGCTACACCTTC CASSLGRVDYGYTF
few TRBJ1-2 TRBV27 NA TGTGCCAGCAGTTTCCGGGGGACTAACTATGGCTACACCTTC CASSFRGTNYGYTF
NA TRBJ2-7 TRBV28 TRBD2 TGTGCCAGCAGTTTATTTGCAGGACTAGCGGGAGGCGGCGGGCTCGACGAGCAGTACTTC CASSLFAGLAGGGGLDEQYF
NA TRBJ1-1 TRBV20-1 NA TGCAGTGCTAGAGACCCACGGAAAGCTTTCTTT CSARDPRKAFF
NA TRBJ2-3 TRBV24-1 NA TGTGCCACCAGTGATGTCGGACGCACAGATACGCAGTATTTT CATSDVGRTDTQYF
NA TRBJ2-1 TRBV7-6 NA TGTGCCAGCAGCTTGGCCCGCGGGCAGGGTGAGCAGTTCTTC CASSLARGQGEQFF
NA TRBJ2-2 TRBV7-3 TRBD2 TGTGCCAGCAGCTTTACGGGGGGGAGGAACACCGGGGAGCTGTTTTTT CASSFTGGRNTGELFF
many TRBJ2-1 TRBV4-3 NA TGTGCCAGCAGCCAAGATAGCGGAGGCTACAATGAGCAGTTCTTC CASSQDSGGYNEQFF
NA TRBJ1-1 TRBV29-1 NA TGCAGCGTGGGGACGGTGCAGACTGAAGCTTTCTTT CSVGTVQTEAFF
NA TRBJ1-5 TRBV20-1 NA TGCAGTGCTAGGGTCGTGGGTCGCACATTCAATCAGCCCCAGCATTTT CSARVVGRTFNQPQHF
NA TRBJ2-7 TRBV4-2 TRBD2 TGTGCCAGCAGCCCGACTAGCGGAAAATACGAGCAGTACTTC CASSPTSGKYEQYF
few TRBJ2-7 TRBV9 NA TGTGCCAGCAGCGTTAGGCCGGAGATAAGCTCCTACGAGCAGTACTTC CASSVRPEISSYEQYF
NA TRBJ1-2 TRBV4-2 NA TGTGCCAGCAGCCAACCGCTTCTAACAGACTCCTATGGCTACACCTTC CASSQPLLTDSYGYTF
NA TRBJ2-3 TRBV3-1 TRBD1 TGTGCCAGCAGCCAAGGGACAGGGGGACTGGCAGATACGCAGTATTTT CASSQGTGGLADTQYF
NA TRBJ2-1 TRBV7-2 TRBD2 TGTGCCAGCAGCGCTACTAGCGTCCACAATGAGCAGTTCTTC CASSATSVHNEQFF
NA TRBJ2-5 TRBV7-9 NA TGTGCCAGCAGCTTAGCGGCTGATAAAGAGACCCAGTACTTC CASSLAADKETQYF
NA TRBJ1-2 TRBV10-3 NA TGTGCCATCAGTGAGTCCGTGGGTGGCTACACCTTC CAISESVGGYTF
many TRBJ2-3 TRBV7-3 NA TGTGCCAGCAGCTTCGTCGGAGATACGCAGTATTTT CASSFVGDTQYF
few TRBJ2-7 TRBV24-1 TRBD2 TGTGCCACCAGTGATTCCAGCGGGGGACCAAACGAGCAGTACTTC CATSDSSGGPNEQYF
NA TRBJ1-6 TRBV20-1 TRBD1 TGCAGTGCTAGAGATCGACGACAGGGTCGGAATTCACCCCTCCACTTT CSARDRRQGRNSPLHF
few TRBJ1-5 TRBV20-1 TRBD1 TGCAGTGCTAGTACAAACAGGGGCGAACAGCCCCAGCATTTT CSASTNRGEQPQHF
NA TRBJ2-7 TRBV28 NA TGTGCCAGCAGTCCCGGGGTTAGCGAGCAGTACTTC CASSPGVSEQYF
few TRBJ1-5 TRBV28 NA TGTGCCAGTGGGTTGCGGGGTGGTAGCTTCCCCCAGCATTTT CASGLRGGSFPQHF
few TRBJ2-2 TRBV20-1 NA TGCAGTGCTAACAGGGATAACACCGGGGAGCTGTTTTTT CSANRDNTGELFF
few TRBJ2-5 TRBV29-1 TRBD1 TGCAGCGTTGATCAGACAGGGTCGGAGACCCAGTACTTC CSVDQTGSETQYF
NA TRBJ2-5 TRBV5-1 TRBD1 TGCGCCAGTCTCGGACAGGGGGCTGGTGAGACCCAGTACTTC CASLGQGAGETQYF
few TRBJ1-4 TRBV4-2 NA TGTGCCAGCAGCCAAGCACCAGGGAATGAAAAAAAACTGTTTTTT CASSQAPGNEKKLFF
few TRBJ2-1 TRBV6-5 TRBD2 TGTGCCAGCAGTTACTCGGGACTAGCGGGGATGAATGAGCAGTTCTTC CASSYSGLAGMNEQFF
NA TRBJ2-3 TRBV5-6 TRBD1 TGTGCCAGCAGCCCGACGGACAGGGGCTGGGGCACAGATACGCAGTATTTT CASSPTDRGWGTDTQYF
few TRBJ1-6 TRBV6-5 TRBD1 TGTGCCAGCAGACCCGACAGGGGAAATTCACCCCTCCACTTT CASRPDRGNSPLHF
few TRBJ2-1 TRBV4-1 NA TGCGCCAGCAGCCAAGTGATAGGGCAGGGTCCCTACAATGAGCAGTTCTTC CASSQVIGQGPYNEQFF
NA TRBJ1-4 TRBV27 NA TGTGCCAGCAGTGGAATGGAAGAAAAACTGTTTTTT CASSGMEEKLFF
few TRBJ2-3 TRBV11-2 TRBD1 TGTGCCAGCAGCTTAGGCCGGACAGGGGACACAGATACGCAGTATTTT CASSLGRTGDTDTQYF
NA TRBJ2-3 TRBV24-1 TRBD1 TGTGCCACCATGAAGACAGGGCTTGCAGATACGCAGTATTTT CATMKTGLADTQYF
NA TRBJ2-7 TRBV4-1 TRBD2 TGCGCCAGCAGCCAAGAAAGGCTAGCGGCACCCGAGCAGTACTTC CASSQERLAAPEQYF
few TRBJ1-2 TRBV2 NA TGTGCCAGCAGTATAGACAGTCGCTATGGCTACACCTTC CASSIDSRYGYTF
NA TRBJ2-1 TRBV4-2 NA TGTGCCAGCAGCCAAGGGGAGCGATACAATGAGCAGTTCTTC CASSQGERYNEQFF
NA TRBJ1-3 TRBV11-2 NA TGTGCCAGCAGTTCTACAGGGCCCGGAAACACCGTATATTTT CASSSTGPGNTVYF
few TRBJ1-2 TRBV29-1 NA TGCAGCGTTGTCAGGGACTATGGCTACACCTTC CSVVRDYGYTF
NA TRBJ2-1 TRBV4-3 NA TGCGCCAGCAGCCAAGATCCCCAGCTATACAATGAGCAGTTCTTC CASSQDPQLYNEQFF
few TRBJ2-7 TRBV4-2 NA TGTGCCAGCAGCCAAGGCGGACAAGGGCTAGCGAGTTCCTACGAGCAGTACTTC CASSQGGQGLASSYEQYF
NA TRBJ1-6 TRBV7-9 NA TGTGCCAGCAGCACTCGCTGGCAGAATAATTCACCCCTCCACTTT CASSTRWQNNSPLHF
few TRBJ2-7 TRBV7-2 NA TGTGCCAGCAGCCCACTAAGGGTAGCGGAAGAGCAGTACTTC CASSPLRVAEEQYF
NA TRBJ2-5 TRBV29-1 TRBD2 TGCAGCGTTGATATTAGCGGGGGTGGGGAGACCCAGTACTTC CSVDISGGGETQYF
few TRBJ2-5 TRBV3-1 NA TGTGCCAGCAGCCAAACAGGGACGACCCAGTACTTC CASSQTGTTQYF
NA TRBJ1-2 TRBV19 NA TGTGCCAGTAGTATAGCAGGGGCATCTAACTATGGCTACACCTTC CASSIAGASNYGYTF
NA TRBJ1-2 TRBV7-2 NA TGTGCCAGCAGCTTACCCCAGACTGGGGGTGGAGGCTACACCTTC CASSLPQTGGGGYTF
NA TRBJ1-6 TRBV7-2 NA TGTGCCAGCAGCTTGTATTCGGGTTTCAGCTCCTATAATTCACCCCTCCACTTT CASSLYSGFSSYNSPLHF
NA TRBJ1-1 TRBV19 NA TGTGCCAGTAGTGTGGGCCCGGGTGCTGAAGCTTTCTTT CASSVGPGAEAFF
NA TRBJ2-4 TRBV7-2 TRBD1 TGTGCCAGCAGCTTAGGACAGGGGGCATCCAAAAACATTCACTACTTC CASSLGQGASKNIHYF
few TRBJ1-2 TRBV20-1 TRBD1 TGCAGTGGGGTGGGACAGGCACGTATTAACTATGGCTACACCTTC CSGVGQARINYGYTF
NA TRBJ1-2 TRBV4-1 NA TGCGCCAGCAGCCAAATTCAGGGATATGGCTACACCTTC CASSQIQGYGYTF
few TRBJ2-7 TRBV20-1 NA TGCAGTGCCGTCGGACAACCCTACGAGCAGTACTTC CSAVGQPYEQYF
few TRBJ2-2 TRBV6-5 NA TGTGCCAGCAGTTACCTGGGGGCGGGTACCGGGGAGCTGTTTTTT CASSYLGAGTGELFF